A selection of T cell receptor beta chains follows, all from one sample in a study of OX40 agonist ivuxolimab in advanced cancers. Libraries were prepared by immunoSEQ multiplex PCR; TCRdb keeps only in-frame clonotypes and omits some of them. The table lists nearly 95,000 clones, under 95% of them singletons, with 2.6% in the top ten. This sample comprised CD4+ or CD8+ T cells sorted from blood, obtained in a trial of the OX40 agonist ivuxolimab. Receptor source: an adult with an advanced solid tumor such as melanoma, head and neck, liver or kidney cancer. Each CDR3 is given with its conserved first and last residue. Each record gives: clone size, V gene, D gene, J gene, CDR3 DNA, CDR3 protein. D genes are given only for firm matches. Clone sizes are given selectively: once, few, many, or a class where the clone is expanded.

NA	TRBV11-2	NA	TRBJ2-1	TGTGCCAGCAGCTTACCCAATGAGCAGTTCTTC	CASSLPNEQFF
NA	TRBV5-1	NA	TRBJ1-1	TGCGCCAGCAGAGCCTCCTCGGGGGGTACTGAAGCTTTCTTT	CASRASSGGTEAFF
NA	TRBV10-3	NA	TRBJ2-1	TGTGCCATCAGGAGAGAGACAGGAGTGGGGCAGTTCTTC	CAIRRETGVGQFF
NA	TRBV27	NA	TRBJ2-6	TGTGCCAGCAGTCGATACTCTGGGGCCAACGTCCTGACTTTC	CASSRYSGANVLTF
NA	TRBV29-1	NA	TRBJ2-1	TGCAGCGTTGGGATAGGGAGTTACAATGAGCAGTTCTTC	CSVGIGSYNEQFF
NA	TRBV27	NA	TRBJ2-7	TGTGCCAGCAGTTTAAGGCGGACCTACGAGCAGTACTTC	CASSLRRTYEQYF
NA	TRBV7-2	NA	TRBJ2-3	TGTGCCAGCAGCTTAGGAGAAGGGGGTCTGGCAGATACGCAGTATTTT	CASSLGEGGLADTQYF
NA	TRBV7-2	TRBD1	TRBJ2-7	TGTGCCAGCAGCGCCCGGACAGGGGGAAACTACGAGCAGTACTTC	CASSARTGGNYEQYF
NA	TRBV5-4	NA	TRBJ2-2	TGTGCCAGCAGCTTGGGCGGGAAGGACGGGGAGCTGTTTTTT	CASSLGGKDGELFF
NA	TRBV7-2	NA	TRBJ1-2	TGTGCCAGCAGCCTCGGACAGTTGTACTATGGCTACACCTTC	CASSLGQLYYGYTF
NA	TRBV6-1	TRBD1	TRBJ2-7	TGTGCCAGCAGCCTTGGACAGGCCCTACCGTACTTC	CASSLGQALPYF
NA	TRBV4-1	NA	TRBJ2-4	TGCGCCAGCAGCCAAGCCTTAGGGGAATGGGCCAAAAACATTCAGTACTTC	CASSQALGEWAKNIQYF
NA	TRBV19	TRBD2	TRBJ2-7	TGTGCCAGTAGAAATTGGGACTACCCCTACGAGCAGTACTTC	CASRNWDYPYEQYF
NA	TRBV15	NA	TRBJ1-5	TGTGCCACCAGTTGGTCAGGAACTCAGCCCCAGCATTTT	CATSWSGTQPQHF
NA	TRBV25-1	NA	TRBJ1-2	TGTGCCAGCACCGCTGGGGGCTGGGGTGGCTACACCTTC	CASTAGGWGGYTF
NA	TRBV5-4	NA	TRBJ2-7	TGTGCCAGCAGCTTTGGCTCCTACGAGCAGTACTTC	CASSFGSYEQYF
NA	TRBV19	NA	TRBJ1-5	TGTGCCAGTAGGGACCGGGACATATCTGTTCTGCCCCAGCATTTT	CASRDRDISVLPQHF
NA	TRBV19	NA	TRBJ2-7	TGTGCCAGTAGTATAGTATGGGGTCGCGAGCAGTACTTC	CASSIVWGREQYF
few	TRBV2	NA	TRBJ2-2	TGTGCCAGCACCCCTTCGAACACCGGGGAGCTGTTTTTT	CASTPSNTGELFF
NA	TRBV13	NA	TRBJ2-7	TGTGCCAGCAGCTCTGGGACTGCTTTAGGGGAGCAGTACTTC	CASSSGTALGEQYF
NA	TRBV14	NA	TRBJ2-7	TGTGCCAGCAGCCAGGCCGACGGTACCTACGAGCAGTACTTC	CASSQADGTYEQYF
NA	TRBV13	TRBD2	TRBJ2-1	TGTGCCAGCAGCCGGACTAGCGGGTACAATGAGCAGTTCTTC	CASSRTSGYNEQFF
few	TRBV13	NA	TRBJ2-7	TGTGCCAGCAGCTTATCCGTCTCCTACGAGCAGTACTTC	CASSLSVSYEQYF
NA	TRBV19	TRBD2	TRBJ2-3	TGTGCCAGTAGTATAGGGGGGGGACTCACAGATACGCAGTATTTT	CASSIGGGLTDTQYF
NA	TRBV2	NA	TRBJ1-5	TGTGCCAGCAGTGACCCCACATTCCCGTACCACAATCAGCCCCAGCATTTT	CASSDPTFPYHNQPQHF
NA	TRBV9	TRBD1	TRBJ1-2	TGTGCCAGCAGCGTAGCCTCGGACAGGGGACATGGCTACACCTTC	CASSVASDRGHGYTF
NA	TRBV9	NA	TRBJ2-5	TGTGCCAGCAGCACACACGACCTTAACCAAGAGACCCAGTACTTC	CASSTHDLNQETQYF
NA	TRBV28	NA	TRBJ2-7	TGTGCCAGCAGCCCCCCCGAGCGAAGCTCCTACGAGCAGTACTTC	CASSPPERSSYEQYF
NA	TRBV29-1	NA	TRBJ1-4	TGCAGCGTTGACCACGATGAAAAACTGTTTTTT	CSVDHDEKLFF
NA	TRBV4-1	TRBD1	TRBJ2-5	TGCGCCAGCAGCGATATGGACAGGGGAGGAGAGACCCAGTACTTC	CASSDMDRGGETQYF
NA	TRBV9	TRBD1	TRBJ1-1	TGTGCCAGCAGCGTCGGCCAGGGGGCTCGCACTGAAGCTTTCTTT	CASSVGQGARTEAFF
NA	TRBV7-8	TRBD2	TRBJ2-1	TGTGCCAGCAGCGGAAGACTAGCGGGGGGGCCCTCCTACAATGAGCAGTTCTTC	CASSGRLAGGPSYNEQFF
NA	TRBV19	NA	TRBJ1-2	TGTGCCACGAGGGAGGCAGGTTGGGGCTACACCTTC	CATREAGWGYTF
NA	TRBV28	TRBD1	TRBJ1-5	TGTGCCAGCAGTTTGGGGACAGGGTTCAGTCAGCCCCAGCATTTT	CASSLGTGFSQPQHF
NA	TRBV6-5	NA	TRBJ2-2	TGTGCCAGCAGTCGACAATCCCCCCGGCCCGGGGAGCTGTTTTTT	CASSRQSPRPGELFF
NA	TRBV6-6	TRBD2	TRBJ2-1	TGTGCCAGCAGTTACTCCCCTAGCGGGAGTGGAGGTGAGCAGTTCTTC	CASSYSPSGSGGEQFF
NA	TRBV20-1	TRBD1	TRBJ2-7	TGCAGTGCTTGGACAGGCTACGAGCAGTACTTC	CSAWTGYEQYF
once	TRBV9	NA	TRBJ2-7	TGTGCCAGCAGCGTAGAGAAGGTTTCCGAGCAGTACTTC	CASSVEKVSEQYF
NA	TRBV19	TRBD2	TRBJ2-1	TGTGCCAGTAGTACTAGCGGGGGGGTGTACAATGAGCAGTTCTTC	CASSTSGGVYNEQFF
NA	TRBV27	TRBD2	TRBJ2-1	TGTGCCAGCAGTTTTGTGGGAGGGAACTACAATGAGCAGTTCTTC	CASSFVGGNYNEQFF
NA	TRBV5-4	NA	TRBJ2-7	TGTGCCAGCAGCCTGGAACAGGGTGCCAGCTCCTACGAGCAGTACTTC	CASSLEQGASSYEQYF
NA	TRBV5-4	NA	TRBJ2-1	TGTGCCAGCAGCTTAAGGGCCCAGGAAGATGAGCAGTTCTTC	CASSLRAQEDEQFF
NA	TRBV4-1	NA	TRBJ2-7	TGCGCCAGCAGCCCCCCGGGGGCATGGTACGAGCAGTACTTC	CASSPPGAWYEQYF
NA	TRBV4-3	TRBD1	TRBJ1-2	TGCGCCAGCAGCCAAGAATCAGGGGGCAACTATGGCTACACCTTC	CASSQESGGNYGYTF
NA	TRBV5-8	TRBD1	TRBJ2-5	TGTGCCAGCAGCTTGGGACAGGGGAGAGAGACCCAGTACTTC	CASSLGQGRETQYF
NA	TRBV11-2	TRBD2	TRBJ2-3	TGTGCCACCTCTAGCGGGAGCCGCACAGATACGCAGTATTTT	CATSSGSRTDTQYF